The 10 T cell receptor beta chains below come from one sample, sequenced in a study of blood T cell repertoires in COVID-19. Measured with immunoSEQ multiplex PCR; TCRdb has only the in-frame clones, and not every one. This table holds approximately 150,000 clones, approximately 85% found once. The sequencing input was peripheral blood. These receptors were collected from a woman of 80 years or more with COVID-19, enrolled during active disease.

The table lists this clone with a count of one. The chain couples TRBV29-1 to TRBJ2-3; D remains ambiguous. Trimming stripped 2 bases from V and 4 bases from J, with 7 bases between. The CDR3 has 12 amino acids. The V gene's germline CDR1 is SQVTM and CDR2 ANQGSEA. The CDR3 DNA reads as TGCAGCGTTGAAAAAGCGTCAGATACGCAGTATTTT. Translating it yields CSVEKASDTQYF.

This sequence joins TRBV28 and TRBJ2-3, with D perhaps matching TRBD2 (6 bases). The CDR3 totals 13 residues. Germline CDR1 is MDHEN and CDR2 is SYDVKM. The V gene lost 6 bases and the J gene lost 10 bases, with 17 bases spanning the gap. The CDR3 loop is CASRDPGDRPQYF. The CDR3 DNA reads TGTGCCAGCAGAGACCCGGGGGACCGCCCGCAGTATTTT.

This sequence joins TRBV20-1 and TRBJ1-2; D possibly corresponds to TRBD1 (5 bases). In germline, CDR1 is DFQATT, CDR2 SNEGSKA (reference sequence). This CDR3 has 11 residues. Deletions cut 6 bases from V and 7 bases from J, with 12 bases between. The CDR3 nucleotides read TGCAGTGCGCCCAACAGGCCTGGCTACACCTTC. Translation: CSAPNRPGYTF.

This chain connects TRBV16 to TRBJ1-4, with a tentative D call TRBD1 (6 bases). Germline CDR1 is KGHSY and CDR2 is FQNENV. V was pared by 6 bases and J by 8 bases, with 10 bases between. The CDR3 sequence is 12 residues long. CDR3 coding DNA: TGTGCCAGCAGGGACGACAGGGAAAAACTGTTTTTT. It codes for CASRDDREKLFF.

The V and J genes are TRBV10-3 and TRBJ1-6, with D possibly matching TRBD1 (6 bases). The V end lost 1 base, the J end lost 7 bases, and 11 bases lay between the germline ends. The germline gives CDR1 ENHRY, CDR2 SYGVKD. This CDR3 has 15 residues. The CDR3 nucleotides are TGTGCCATCAGTGAGTTAAACAGGGTGAATTCACCCCTCCACTTT. Protein product: CAISELNRVNSPLHF.

The chain combines TRBV9 with TRBJ1-2; D perhaps matches TRBD1 (6 bases). CDR3 length: 14 amino acids. The germline V and J ends were trimmed by 2 bases and 2 bases, with 10 bases remaining between them. Per the germline V gene, CDR1 is SGDLS and CDR2 is YYNGEE. CDR3 in DNA: TGTGCCAGCAGCGTCGGACAGCCCAACTATGGCTACACCTTC. As protein: CASSVGQPNYGYTF.

The chain combines TRBV6-4 with TRBJ1-2; D ambiguous. V was cut by 0 bases and J by 0 bases, with 14 bases left in between. Germline V gene lookup returns CDR1 MRHNA and CDR2 SNTAGT. The CDR3 covers 17 residues. The CDR3 bases are TGTGCCAGCAGTGACTCGATGATGGGGAGCACTAACTATGGCTACACCTTC. This gives the protein CASSDSMMGSTNYGYTF.

The genes are TRBV27 and TRBJ2-7, with D hard to call. The CDR3 length is 16 residues. CDR1 and CDR2 (germline): MNHEY, SMNVEV (reference sequence). Trimming pared 4 bases from V and 6 bases from J, leaving 22 bases between. The CDR3 here is CASSSGPVPVVGEQYF. The CDR3 bases are TGTGCCAGCAGTTCTGGGCCGGTCCCGGTGGTGGGCGAGCAGTACTTC.

The genes are TRBV6-1 and TRBJ2-5, with D tentatively TRBD1 (5 bases). V was clipped by 2 bases and J by 4 bases, with 14 bases between them. The CDR3 has 15 residues. The germline V gene has CDR1 MNHNS and CDR2 SASEGT. CDR3 in amino acids: CASSEWPGKGETQYF. Written as DNA, the CDR3 is TGTGCCAGCAGTGAATGGCCAGGGAAAGGAGAGACCCAGTACTTC.

The chain uses TRBV7-2 and TRBJ2-7; TRBD1 agrees at 7 bases. Germline V gene data show CDR1 as SGHTA and CDR2 as FQGNSA. The CDR3 loop spans 14 amino acids. Trimming took 7 bases from V and 3 from J; bases not matched to a gene: 9. The CDR3 is CASTASTGIYEQYF. CDR3 coding DNA: TGTGCCAGCACCGCTTCGACAGGGATCTACGAGCAGTACTTC. Variable domain in full (rest from reference TRBV7-2 and TRBJ2-7): GAGVSQSPSNKVTEKGKDVELRCDPISGHTALYWYRQSLGQGLEFLIYFQGNSAPDKSGLPSDRFSAERTGGSVSTLTIQRTQQEDSAVYLCASTASTGIYEQYFGPGTRLTVT.